This is a list of T cell receptor beta chains from one sample in a study of T cells after yellow fever vaccination. TCRdb itself ran the 5' RACE reads through MiXCR, one entry per CDR3 protein. The table lists 620,000 or so distinct CDR3 sequences, about 15% of them singletons. The specimen was PBMCs, collected less than 6 days after the first yellow fever vaccination. These receptors were taken from a man between 18 and 35 years old who received the YFV17D yellow fever vaccine. Each CDR3 is given with its conserved first and last residue. D genes are given only for firm matches. Part of the rows lack a size; the others show once, few, many or a class for expanded clones.

>TRBV3-1|NA|TRBJ2-3|TRBD2
TGTGCCAGCAGCCCTCCAGCGGGGGGGCTTACAGATACGCAGTATTTT
CASSPPAGGLTDTQYF
>TRBV10-3|NA|TRBJ1-1|NA
TGTGCCATCAGCCCCGGACAGAGTGAAGCTTTCTTT
CAISPGQSEAFF
>TRBV7-2|many|TRBJ1-6|TRBD1
TGTGCCAGCAGCCTCCGAGAGGGGGCACATTATAATTCACCCCTCCACTTT
CASSLREGAHYNSPLHF
>TRBV9|NA|TRBJ1-6|NA
TGTGCCAGCAGCGTAGGAGACTCCTATAATTCACCCCTCCACTTT
CASSVGDSYNSPLHF
>TRBV4-2|many|TRBJ2-1|TRBD2
TGTGCCAGCAGCCAAGGGGGGGGAAGCTCCTACAATGAGCAGTTCTTC
CASSQGGGSSYNEQFF
>TRBV4-1|NA|TRBJ2-7|TRBD2
TGCGCCAGCAGCCAAGACCCAGAGCGGGGGGCGGGATACGAGCAGTACTTC
CASSQDPERGAGYEQYF
>TRBV12-3/TRBV12-4|NA|TRBJ2-4|NA
TGTGCCAGCAGTTTCGGGGTTCAAAACATTCAGTACTTC
CASSFGVQNIQYF
>TRBV12-3/TRBV12-4|NA|TRBJ2-1|NA
TGTGCCAGCAGGGGTGGGGTTGGTGAGCAGTTCTTC
CASRGGVGEQFF
>TRBV7-2|few|TRBJ2-1|NA
TGTGCCAGCAGCCCTGTTCTTGGTGAGCAGTTCTTC
CASSPVLGEQFF
>TRBV20-1|NA|TRBJ1-4|TRBD1
TGCAGTGCTAGAGCAGTTGGGACAGAACTGTTTTTT
CSARAVGTELFF
>TRBV29-1|NA|TRBJ2-2|TRBD1
TGCAGCGTTGAACTTACAGGGGCGATCGGGGAGCTGTTTTTT
CSVELTGAIGELFF
>TRBV5-8|few|TRBJ1-2|NA
TGTGCCAGCAGCCATCGGGACGGTACAACCTATGGCTACACCTTC
CASSHRDGTTYGYTF
>TRBV4-3|NA|TRBJ2-7|TRBD2
TGCGCCAGCAGCCAAGTCACTAGCGGGGGGGCCCACGAGCAGTACTTC
CASSQVTSGGAHEQYF
>TRBV2|few|TRBJ2-5|TRBD1
TGTGCCAGCACCCGAAATGCCGGGACAGGGGGTCCCGCCCAGTACTTC
CASTRNAGTGGPAQYF
>TRBV28|NA|TRBJ1-2|NA
TGTGCCAGCAGTTCAACTGGCTACACCTTC
CASSSTGYTF
>TRBV7-2|NA|TRBJ1-1|TRBD1
TGTGCCAGCAGCAAGGGGGCCACAGGGGGCGGCACTGAAGCTTTCTTT
CASSKGATGGGTEAFF
>TRBV6-1|NA|TRBJ1-1|NA
TGTGCCAGCAGTGTCCGGCCGGGGGGGATTATGAACACTGAAGCTTTCTTT
CASSVRPGGIMNTEAFF
>TRBV7-2|few|TRBJ2-7|NA
TGTGCCAGCAGCCCTGGAGCAGGAGCGAACTACGAGCAGTACTTC
CASSPGAGANYEQYF
>TRBV5-5|NA|TRBJ1-5|NA
TGTGCCAGCAGCTTCCAACCGGGCCACAATCAGCCCCAGCATTTT
CASSFQPGHNQPQHF
>TRBV6-5|NA|TRBJ1-2|NA
TGTGCCAGCAGTTACAGCCACTCCTATGGCTACACCTTC
CASSYSHSYGYTF
>TRBV7-2|NA|TRBJ2-7|TRBD1
TGTGCCAGCAGCTCGTACGGGACAGTTAACTTC
CASSSYGTVNF
>TRBV5-1|NA|TRBJ2-2|TRBD1
TGCGCCAGCAGCTTGGTAGGGACAGGGACTACGAACACCGGGGAGCTGTTTTTT
CASSLVGTGTTNTGELFF
>TRBV4-3|NA|TRBJ2-1|TRBD2
TGCGCCAGCAGCCAAGTTATTAGCGGGGGTGGCTCCTACAATGAGCAGTTCTTC
CASSQVISGGGSYNEQFF
>TRBV4-1|NA|TRBJ2-1|TRBD1
TGCGCCAGCAGACTCATTGAGGGGGCGGTAAATGAGCAGTTCTTC
CASRLIEGAVNEQFF
>TRBV5-4|NA|TRBJ2-5|NA
TGTGCCAGCAGCCGACTACCCCAAGAGACCCAGTACTTC
CASSRLPQETQYF
>TRBV12-3/TRBV12-4|few|TRBJ2-1|TRBD2
TGTGCCAGCAGTCCTCCCCCAAGCGGGGGAAACTACAATGAGCAGTTCTTC
CASSPPPSGGNYNEQFF
>TRBV28|NA|TRBJ2-1|NA
TGTGCCAGCAGTAGCCCTTACGTAGAGCAGTTCTTC
CASSSPYVEQFF